This record looks at one TCR beta chain sequence and its context. Its target is not known. The sample belongs to a study of blood T cells in healthy people across ages. Study-wide findings and caveats: Researchers deemed the diversity estimates from one million T cells underestimates.

Through a sample-barcoded 5' primer and a J-beta primer mix, a second PCR was run for about 6 to 11 cycles. MiXCR, applied by TCRdb to the 5' RACE reads, yields one record per CDR3 protein. The sample has around 600,000 distinct CDR3 sequences, about 45% seen once. Germline V gives CDR1 GTSNPN, CDR2 SVGIG (reference sequence). Trimming at V came to 5 bases and at J to 4 bases, leaving 9 bases not matched to a gene. The CDR3 contains 14 residues. The gene calls are TRBV30 and TRBJ1-2, with TRBD1 matching over 8 bases. This clonotype originated in an elderly man in good health. The sequenced sample was blood. The chain's CDR3 is CAWCPDRGPYGYTF. Here the CDR3 DNA reads TGTGCCTGGTGCCCCGACAGGGGCCCCTATGGCTACACCTTC.